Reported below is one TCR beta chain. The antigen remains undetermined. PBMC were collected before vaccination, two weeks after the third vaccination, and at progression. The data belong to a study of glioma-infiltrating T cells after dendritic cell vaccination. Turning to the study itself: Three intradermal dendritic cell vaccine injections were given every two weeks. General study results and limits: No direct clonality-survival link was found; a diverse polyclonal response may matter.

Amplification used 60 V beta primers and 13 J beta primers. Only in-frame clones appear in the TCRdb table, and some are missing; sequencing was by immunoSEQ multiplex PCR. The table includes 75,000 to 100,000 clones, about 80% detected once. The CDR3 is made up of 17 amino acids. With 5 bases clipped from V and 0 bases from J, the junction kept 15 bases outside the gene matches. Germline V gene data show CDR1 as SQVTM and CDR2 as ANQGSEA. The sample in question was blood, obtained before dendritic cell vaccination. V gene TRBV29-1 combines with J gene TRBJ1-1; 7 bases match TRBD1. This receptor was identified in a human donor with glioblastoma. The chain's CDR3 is CSVLGQGEPVMNTEAFF. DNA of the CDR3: TGCAGCGTTCTTGGCCAGGGGGAACCGGTCATGAACACTGAAGCTTTCTTT.